Listed below are T cell receptor beta chains from one sample, sequenced in a study of shared clonotypes between healthy human individuals. Using immunoSEQ multiplex PCR, the repertoire was profiled, and TCRdb retains in-frame clones only, with some absent. In the table there are hundreds of thousands of clones, 70% to 80% of which are singletons. The sequenced sample was PBMCs. All receptors come from a woman in her forties in good health. Some clones in this sample may be carry-over from other donors' samples. Each CDR3 is given with its conserved first and last residue. D genes are given only for firm matches. A clone size is listed for some rows: how often the clone was seen (once, few, many), or a class if it is expanded.

TGTGCCAGCAGTTTTGGGACTAGCGGGACCGGGGAGCTGTTTTTT,CASSFGTSGTGELFF,TRBD2,TRBV28,TRBJ2-2,NA
TGTGCCAGCAGCAAAAGAGGAGCGGATAGCAATCAGCCCCAGCATTTT,CASSKRGADSNQPQHF,NA,TRBV21-1,TRBJ1-5,NA
TGTGCCAGCAGGCCTGGGGGTGGCAGAGCCTACGAGCAGTACTTC,CASRPGGGRAYEQYF,NA,TRBV5-4,TRBJ2-7,NA
TGTGCCAGCAGCTTCGCGGGACAGCGGGCTTTCTTT,CASSFAGQRAFF,TRBD1,TRBV11-3,TRBJ1-1,NA
TGTGCCAGCAGCCTCCGCCTCAGCGGGAGGGCGACAGATACGCAGTATTTT,CASSLRLSGRATDTQYF,TRBD2,TRBV11-2,TRBJ2-3,NA
TGTGCCAGCAGAAAGGACAGGCTAGCTAACTATGGCTACACCTTC,CASRKDRLANYGYTF,TRBD1,TRBV11-2,TRBJ1-2,NA
TGTGCCAGCAGCTCCGACAGGGTGGTGAGGGCGTCAGATACGCAGTATTTT,CASSSDRVVRASDTQYF,TRBD1,TRBV11-2,TRBJ2-3,once
TGCGCCAGCAGACCTAGCGGTAGAAGCACAGATACGCAGTATTTT,CASRPSGRSTDTQYF,TRBD2,TRBV5-1,TRBJ2-3,few
TGTGCCAGCAGCTTAGCCCTAGCGGGAGGTACAGATACGCAGTATTTT,CASSLALAGGTDTQYF,TRBD2,TRBV11-2,TRBJ2-3,NA
TGTGCCAGCAGTGACCCCTTCGGGCCCTTTTACACCTTC,CASSDPFGPFYTF,NA,TRBV25-1,TRBJ1-2,NA
TGCGCCAGCAGCTCCTCAGGGGAAAACACCATATATTTT,CASSSSGENTIYF,NA,TRBV5-1,TRBJ1-3,NA
TGCAGTGCTAGACGGGGGGGTGAAGCTTTCTTT,CSARRGGEAFF,NA,TRBV20-1,TRBJ1-1,NA
TGTGCCAGTAGTACGAACCGGGACAGGGTCTTTGGTGAGCAGTTCTTC,CASSTNRDRVFGEQFF,TRBD1,TRBV19,TRBJ2-1,NA
TGTGCCAGCAGTGCGGTGGACGGGGACACTGAAGCTTTCTTT,CASSAVDGDTEAFF,NA,TRBV6-1,TRBJ1-1,NA
TGTGCCAGCTCACCACTAGCGGGTAGCTACAATGAGCAGTTCTTC,CASSPLAGSYNEQFF,TRBD2,TRBV18,TRBJ2-1,NA
TGCAGCGTTGAGGGGATTTGGAACACTGAAGCTTTCTTT,CSVEGIWNTEAFF,NA,TRBV29-1,TRBJ1-1,NA
TGCGCCAGCAGCTTGTGGCAGGGGCGGGAGACCCAGTACTTC,CASSLWQGRETQYF,NA,TRBV5-1,TRBJ2-5,NA
TGTGCCAGTAGCACGACTAGCGGGATTCTCACCGGGGAGCTGTTTTTT,CASSTTSGILTGELFF,TRBD2,TRBV19,TRBJ2-2,NA
TGTGCCAGCAGCTTAGCTGGCCAGGGGACGCAGTATTTT,CASSLAGQGTQYF,NA,TRBV7-7,TRBJ2-3,NA
TGTGCCAGCTCGCCTAAGGGGAATTTTGTCTACGAGCAGTACTTC,CASSPKGNFVYEQYF,NA,TRBV18,TRBJ2-7,NA
TGTGCCAGCAGTTCCCGGACAGGGGGCGGGGAGCTGTTTTTT,CASSSRTGGGELFF,TRBD1,TRBV27,TRBJ2-2,NA
TGTGCCAGCAGCCGGCTCAGGGAAAACACTGAAGCTTTCTTT,CASSRLRENTEAFF,NA,TRBV28,TRBJ1-1,NA
TGTGCCAGTAGTATGGCAAACTATGGCTACACCTTC,CASSMANYGYTF,NA,TRBV19,TRBJ1-2,NA
TGTGCCAGTAGTAAACGGGAGTTCTACGAGCAGTACTTC,CASSKREFYEQYF,NA,TRBV19,TRBJ2-7,once
TGTGCCAGCTCCCCTAACCTACAGGTCCCGGGTCAGCCCCAGCATTTT,CASSPNLQVPGQPQHF,NA,TRBV18,TRBJ1-5,NA
TGTGCCAGCAGCTTAATCCTAGCTGCTACCTACAATGAGCAGTTCTTC,CASSLILAATYNEQFF,NA,TRBV7-2,TRBJ2-1,NA
TGTGCCAGCAATCGGGACCGCGGGGCAGGTTATGAAAAACTGTTTTTT,CASNRDRGAGYEKLFF,NA,TRBV6-6,TRBJ1-4,NA
TGTGCTAGCAGCTTAGGGACAGGAAGCTCCTACGAGCAGTACTTC,CASSLGTGSSYEQYF,TRBD1,TRBV7-7,TRBJ2-7,NA
TGTGCCAGCAGTGCCCGGCCCGGGAGCTCTGGGGCCAACGTCCTGACTTTC,CASSARPGSSGANVLTF,NA,TRBV28,TRBJ2-6,NA
TGTGCCAGTAGTCCAGGGAAAAAACAGCCCCAGCATTTT,CASSPGKKQPQHF,NA,TRBV19,TRBJ1-5,NA
TGCGCCAGCAGCTTGATCCCTTCCCAGGGCACTGAAGCTTTCTTT,CASSLIPSQGTEAFF,NA,TRBV5-1,TRBJ1-1,NA
TGCGCCAGCAGCCAAGAGGCTGGCACAGATACGCAGTATTTT,CASSQEAGTDTQYF,NA,TRBV4-3,TRBJ2-3,once
TGTGCCACCTCCGACCTGGGGAGCTCCTACGAGCAGTACTTC,CATSDLGSSYEQYF,NA,TRBV10-3,TRBJ2-7,NA
TGTGCCAGCAGTACCCGGTCACGGCCACCGGTTGGTGAAAAACTGTTTTTT,CASSTRSRPPVGEKLFF,NA,TRBV28,TRBJ1-4,NA
TGCGCCAGCAGCCCCTCGATAGGGCCTAGGGCCGAGCAGTACTTC,CASSPSIGPRAEQYF,NA,TRBV5-1,TRBJ2-7,NA
TGTGCCAGCACCACTAGCGGGAATTACAATGAGCAGTTCTTC,CASTTSGNYNEQFF,TRBD2,TRBV10-3,TRBJ2-1,NA
TGTGCCAGCAGCGCGGAGGGGGACAACACCGGGGAGCTGTTTTTT,CASSAEGDNTGELFF,NA,TRBV6-1,TRBJ2-2,many
TGTGCCAGCAGTACCAGGTGGTCGCGCGACTATGGCTACACCTTC,CASSTRWSRDYGYTF,NA,TRBV28,TRBJ1-2,NA
TGTGCCAGCAGCTTTGACTACAGTGAAGCTTTCTTT,CASSFDYSEAFF,NA,TRBV11-2,TRBJ1-1,NA
TGTGCCAGCAGTACCGGCCATCATGGGGACGGCTACACCTTC,CASSTGHHGDGYTF,NA,TRBV6-5,TRBJ1-2,NA
TGTGCCAGCAGTCCCTACGGAGGGGAGAACTATGGCTACACCTTC,CASSPYGGENYGYTF,NA,TRBV2,TRBJ1-2,few